There are a few counts of the clone carrying this T cell receptor (beta chain). Its target is unknown. Primers for the PCR totalled 60 Vbeta and 13 Jbeta. Some clones are missing from TCRdb's copy, which holds only in-frame ones; the method was immunoSEQ multiplex PCR. The sample carries some 110,000 clones, roughly 80% recorded once. The data were obtained in a study of cytomegalovirus exposure and HLA in healthy donors. Study results and caveats: Presence/absence analyses assumed roughly uniform sequencing depth across donors, which may not hold. Another analysis was done later, and it associated approximately 15,000 TCR beta sequences with HLA alleles at 0.05 false discovery rate. In a later analysis, common viral pathogens appeared linked to several of the most significant clusters.

V lost 4 bases and J lost 5; bases outside the gene matches: 7. Germline lookup yields CDR1 SGHVS and CDR2 FQNEAQ. This CDR3 has 16 amino acids. The chain couples TRBV7-8 to TRBJ2-1; TRBD1 agrees at 11 bases. The sequenced sample was PBMCs. The sequence was collected from a man aged 45-65 years in good health and CMV-seronegative. The CDR3 spells CASSSTGTGGNNEQFF. The CDR3 bases are TGTGCCAGCAGCTCGACCGGGACAGGGGGGAACAATGAGCAGTTCTTC.